This TCR beta chain was found in a study of human T cells and chemical hapten exposure. Looking at the study overall: The cohort included alopecia areata under or over 50% scalp, totalis and universalis.

The germline V gene encodes CDR1 MNHEY and CDR2 SMNVEV (reference sequence). The CDR3 is 14 residues long. V was trimmed by 5 bases and J by 0 bases, leaving 11 bases between them. This clonotype was observed many times. TCRdb re-analysed the RACE reads in MiXCR, keeping a single row per CDR3 protein. The sample consists of approximately 52,000 distinct CDR3 sequences, 9.4% of them appearing once. Documented time point: pre-sensitization, week 0. Treatment given: therapeutic diphenylcyclopropenone sensitization with weekly scalp DPC. This chain links TRBV27 with TRBJ2-7, with D perhaps TRBD2 (6 bases). The TCR was taken from a woman aged 40 to 55 with alopecia areata. Some clones in this sample may be carry-over from other donors' samples. The sequencing used whole blood, collected in connection with sensitization to the hapten diphenylcyclopropenone (DPC). In nucleotides, the CDR3 is TGTGCCAGCAGTCGGGACTCTTACTCCTACGAGCAGTACTTC. Its protein product is CASSRDSYSYEQYF.